These T cell receptor beta chains were read from a single sample in a study of T cell responses to AZD1222 COVID-19 vaccine. Sequenced by immunoSEQ multiplex PCR; TCRdb stores in-frame clones only, minus some. Altogether about 70,000 clones are present, 80% to 90% being singletons, with the ten largest covering about 6%. Sequences were derived from peripheral blood, sampled 28 days after the second AZD1222 dose. The receptors come from an adult who received the AZD1222 COVID-19 vaccine. The CDR3 runs from the conserved cysteine through the conserved F or W. A D gene is named only where the DNA matches it firmly. Part of the rows lack a size; the others show once, few, many or a class for expanded clones.

size | D | J | V | CDR3 | DNA
NA | NA | TRBJ1-2 | TRBV27 | CASSLSAGIYGYTF | TGTGCCAGCAGTTTATCGGCAGGTATCTATGGCTACACCTTC
NA | NA | TRBJ1-4 | TRBV29-1 | CSVEFGPNEKLFF | TGCAGCGTTGAATTTGGGCCTAATGAAAAACTGTTTTTT
NA | TRBD1 | TRBJ1-5 | TRBV5-1 | CASSMGQGGNQPQHF | TGCGCCAGCAGCATGGGACAGGGAGGCAATCAGCCCCAGCATTTT
NA | TRBD2 | TRBJ2-1 | TRBV7-9 | CASSLIPFGTTIYNEQFF | TGTGCCAGCAGCCTTATACCCTTCGGGACTACCATCTACAATGAGCAGTTCTTC
once | TRBD1 | TRBJ1-1 | TRBV6-5 | CASSNRGDLEAFF | TGTGCCAGCAGTAACAGGGGGGATTTGGAAGCTTTCTTT
NA | NA | TRBJ1-5 | TRBV19 | CGLGDTYSNQPQHF | TGTGGTCTGGGAGACACATATAGCAATCAGCCCCAGCATTTT
NA | TRBD2 | TRBJ2-4 | TRBV7-2 | CASRETGGIQYF | TGTGCCAGCAGGGAGACGGGGGGCATTCAGTACTTC
NA | NA | TRBJ1-6 | TRBV12-3/TRBV12-4 | CASSPGRDSPLHF | TGTGCCAGCAGCCCGGGAAGAGATTCACCCCTCCACTTT
NA | NA | TRBJ2-7 | TRBV3-1/TRBV3-2 | CASSQGRDPVNEQYF | TGTGCCAGCAGCCAAGGGAGGGACCCGGTCAACGAGCAGTACTTC
NA | NA | TRBJ2-1 | TRBV7-9 | CASSLAGQRGLLYEQFF | TGTGCCAGCAGCTTAGCGGGTCAAAGGGGTCTACTATATGAGCAGTTCTTC
NA | TRBD1 | TRBJ2-7 | TRBV12-3/TRBV12-4 | CASSFGTGLEQYF | TGTGCCAGCAGTTTCGGGACAGGGCTCGAGCAGTACTTC
NA | NA | TRBJ1-5 | TRBV2 | CASAGGNQPQHF | TGTGCCAGTGCGGGGGGCAATCAGCCCCAGCATTTT
NA | NA | TRBJ2-2 | TRBV2 | CAEGGSTGELFF | TGTGCCGAGGGGGGTAGCACCGGGGAGCTGTTTTTT
NA | TRBD1 | TRBJ1-3 | TRBV5-1 | CASSLVGQARGSGNTIYF | TGCGCCAGCAGCTTGGTGGGACAGGCCAGGGGCTCTGGAAACACCATATATTTT
NA | NA | TRBJ1-2 | TRBV19 | CASSMGVAVSNYGYTF | TGTGCCAGTAGTATGGGAGTTGCAGTTTCTAACTATGGCTACACCTTC
NA | NA | TRBJ1-5 | TRBV29-1 | CSVRDANQPQHF | TGCAGCGTACGGGACGCAAATCAGCCCCAGCATTTT
NA | TRBD1 | TRBJ1-1 | TRBV5-1 | CASSKTGGRVEAFF | TGCGCCAGCAGCAAAACAGGGGGCCGAGTTGAAGCTTTCTTT
once | NA | TRBJ2-5 | TRBV20-1 | CSAGAETQYF | TGCAGTGCGGGAGCCGAGACCCAGTACTTC
NA | TRBD2 | TRBJ2-7 | TRBV9 | CASSVDLAGSYSYEQYF | TGTGCCAGCAGCGTAGACCTAGCGGGTTCTTACTCCTACGAGCAGTACTTC
NA | TRBD2 | TRBJ2-7 | TRBV7-9 | CASSWMSGGFYEQYF | TGTGCCAGCAGCTGGATGTCGGGGGGTTTTTACGAGCAGTACTTC
NA | NA | TRBJ1-1 | TRBV14 | CASSQGRAGRTEAFF | TGTGCCAGCAGCCAAGGTAGGGCAGGTCGGACTGAAGCTTTCTTT
NA | NA | TRBJ1-6 | TRBV4-2 | CASSQGGQVNSPLHF | TGTGCCAGCAGCCAAGGAGGACAAGTAAATTCACCCCTCCACTTT
NA | TRBD2 | TRBJ2-3 | TRBV5-1 | CASSLELAGVDTQYF | TGCGCCAGCAGCTTGGAACTAGCGGGGGTGGATACGCAGTATTTT
NA | NA | TRBJ1-6 | TRBV6-6 | CASSYSGGEDSPLHF | TGTGCCAGCAGTTACTCCGGGGGCGAGGATTCACCCCTCCACTTT
NA | TRBD2 | TRBJ2-1 | TRBV6-5 | CASTRGVGGNEQFF | TGTGCCAGCACCCGAGGGGTGGGGGGGAATGAGCAGTTCTTC
once | NA | TRBJ1-2 | TRBV19 | CASSSLQGTYGYTF | TGTGCCAGTAGTTCCCTCCAGGGCACCTATGGCTACACCTTC
NA | TRBD1 | TRBJ1-6 | TRBV27 | CASSSTVTGGITPNSPLHF | TGTGCCAGCAGTTCGACCGTGACAGGGGGCATAACTCCTAATTCACCCCTCCACTTT
NA | NA | TRBJ1-2 | TRBV18 | CASSRDTKFAYGYTF | TGTGCCAGCTCACGCGATACCAAGTTCGCCTATGGCTACACCTTC
NA | TRBD1 | TRBJ1-6 | TRBV6-5 | CASSRDRTNSPLHF | TGTGCCAGCAGCAGGGACAGGACCAATTCACCCCTCCACTTT
few | TRBD1 | TRBJ1-1 | TRBV7-9 | CASSAWTGAAFF | TGTGCCAGCAGCGCTTGGACAGGGGCGGCTTTCTTT
NA | TRBD1 | TRBJ2-1 | TRBV7-9 | CASSLGRDRGNEQFF | TGTGCCAGCAGCTTGGGGCGGGACAGGGGCAATGAGCAGTTCTTC
NA | NA | TRBJ2-7 | TRBV3-1/TRBV3-2 | CASSLPGEGGYEQYF | TGTGCCAGCAGCCTCCCGGGGGAAGGGGGCTACGAGCAGTACTTC
NA | TRBD1 | TRBJ1-6 | TRBV19 | CASIGTGENSPLHF | TGTGCCAGTATAGGGACAGGGGAAAATTCACCCCTCCACTTT
NA | NA | TRBJ1-1 | TRBV5-1 | CASSLRGNTEAFF | TGCGCCAGCAGCCTCAGGGGTAACACTGAAGCTTTCTTT
NA | TRBD2 | TRBJ2-1 | TRBV5-6 | CASSPQRGGFNEQFF | TGTGCCAGCAGCCCGCAACGGGGGGGCTTCAATGAGCAGTTCTTC
NA | NA | TRBJ1-1 | TRBV6-5 | CASSYDAATIEAFF | TGTGCCAGCAGTTACGATGCAGCGACCATTGAAGCTTTCTTT
once | NA | TRBJ2-2 | TRBV2 | CASSGLLRTGELFF | TGTGCCAGCAGTGGCCTATTACGGACCGGGGAGCTGTTTTTT
NA | NA | TRBJ1-2 | TRBV25-1 | CASSAQGGVDTF | TGTGCCAGCAGTGCCCAAGGGGGAGTCGACACCTTC
few | NA | TRBJ1-1 | TRBV12-3/TRBV12-4 | CASSVGTYTEAFF | TGTGCCAGCAGTGTAGGGACCTACACTGAAGCTTTCTTT
once | NA | TRBJ2-5 | TRBV28 | CASSLMNQEQETQYF | TGTGCCAGCAGTTTAATGAATCAGGAGCAAGAGACCCAGTACTTC
NA | NA | TRBJ2-5 | TRBV24-1 | CATSDFLSQETQYF | TGTGCCACCAGTGATTTTCTCTCGCAGGAGACCCAGTACTTC
NA | NA | TRBJ2-3 | TRBV6-6 | CASSRDFTSTDTQYF | TGTGCCAGCAGCCGGGACTTCACTAGCACAGATACGCAGTATTTT
NA | NA | TRBJ1-3 | TRBV11-3 | CASSSLPGNTIYF | TGTGCCAGCAGCTCCCTGCCTGGAAACACCATATATTTT
NA | NA | TRBJ2-5 | TRBV13 | CASSLSPGWETQYF | TGTGCCAGCAGCTTATCCCCAGGGTGGGAGACCCAGTACTTC
NA | TRBD1 | TRBJ1-5 | TRBV19 | CASMVSGQKNQPQHF | TGTGCCAGTATGGTCTCGGGACAGAAAAATCAGCCCCAGCATTTT
NA | TRBD2 | TRBJ2-2 | TRBV6-2/TRBV6-3 | CASSPTGLAGLNTGELFF | TGTGCCAGCAGCCCTACCGGACTAGCGGGGTTGAACACCGGGGAGCTGTTTTTT
NA | NA | TRBJ1-5 | TRBV9 | CASSVESLGNQPQHF | TGTGCCAGCAGCGTGGAGTCCCTCGGCAATCAGCCCCAGCATTTT
NA | TRBD1 | TRBJ2-2 | TRBV28 | CASRPGQALNTGELFF | TGTGCCAGCAGACCGGGACAGGCACTGAACACCGGGGAGCTGTTTTTT
NA | NA | TRBJ1-5 | TRBV24-1 | CATCPGIGQPQHF | TGTGCCACCTGTCCGGGAATCGGTCAGCCCCAGCATTTT
NA | NA | TRBJ1-1 | TRBV7-9 | CASSAGGTNTEAFF | TGTGCCAGCAGCGCGGGAGGGACCAACACTGAAGCTTTCTTT
NA | NA | TRBJ1-1 | TRBV7-9 | CASSLVEAFF | TGTGCCAGCAGCTTAGTTGAAGCTTTCTTT
NA | TRBD2 | TRBJ2-1 | TRBV5-1 | CASSLGLAGGPKHSYNEQFF | TGCGCCAGCAGCTTGGGTTTAGCGGGGGGCCCAAAGCACTCCTACAATGAGCAGTTCTTC
NA | NA | TRBJ2-2 | TRBV3-1/TRBV3-2 | CASSRYGPVGELFF | TGTGCCAGCAGCCGCTATGGGCCGGTCGGGGAGCTGTTTTTT
once | TRBD1 | TRBJ1-1 | TRBV5-1 | CASSQGASEAFF | TGCGCCAGCAGCCAGGGGGCTTCTGAAGCTTTCTTT
NA | NA | TRBJ1-1 | TRBV7-9 | CASSPMTRDTEAFF | TGTGCCAGCAGCCCTATGACAAGGGACACTGAAGCTTTCTTT
NA | NA | TRBJ1-2 | TRBV9 | CASSFHDSRYGYTF | TGTGCCAGCAGCTTCCACGACAGTCGCTATGGCTACACCTTC
NA | NA | TRBJ2-1 | TRBV24-1 | CATSDTNYEQFF | TGTGCCACCAGTGACACAAATTATGAGCAGTTCTTC
NA | NA | TRBJ1-5 | TRBV4-1 | CASSQGLIRDQPQHF | TGCGCCAGCAGCCAAGGTCTGATCCGGGATCAGCCCCAGCATTTT
NA | NA | TRBJ2-7 | TRBV5-6 | CASSLAGDEQYF | TGTGCCAGCAGCTTGGCCGGGGACGAGCAGTACTTC